The 24 T cell receptor beta chains presented below share a single source sample, sequenced in a study of shared clonotypes between healthy human individuals (dated by TCRdb to the early 2020s). For the CD8 naive samples, CD45RO-negative cells were positively selected for CCR7, yielding a CD45RA+CCR7+ population from which TemRA cells were excluded. Receptor libraries were prepared by the immunoSEQ multiplex PCR assay. Drawn from immuneACCESS, this table holds only the in-frame rearrangements with V and J called that TCRdb kept. Clones are partly lost; checked studies trace under half to an unresolved V gene and leave the rest unexplained. The sample profile shows about 1,900,000 clones; about 95% of them were found once. The ten biggest clones cover under 1.5% of the sample. Sequencing was performed on naive CD8+ T cells sorted from blood. The sample's cell subset or site, from its label and the paper: CD45RA+CCR7+. Receptors were obtained from a young man in good health.

The chain links TRBV7-2 to TRBJ2-7, with TRBD2 matching 8 bases. Per the germline V gene, CDR1 is SGHTA and CDR2 is FQGNSA. The CDR3 spans 14 residues. V was clipped by 3 bases and J by 3 bases; unmatched bases: 4. Here the CDR3 reads CASSLTSAGYEQYF. CDR3 in DNA: TGTGCCAGCAGCTTGACTAGCGCAGGCTACGAGCAGTACTTC.

The chain uses TRBV9 and TRBJ2-3, with TRBD2 as a possible D gene (5 bases). Germline CDR1 and CDR2: SGDLS and YYNGEE. V was clipped by 4 bases and J by 6 bases, with 15 bases between them. The CDR3 runs to 14 residues. The CDR3 nucleotides are TGTGCCAGCAGCCAATGGTGGCGGAGGGATACGCAGTATTTT. Protein: CASSQWWRRDTQYF.

The V gene is TRBV9, the J gene TRBJ2-2; 9 bases line up with TRBD1. J was trimmed by 4 bases and V by 3 bases; bases with no gene match: 10. Germline V gene sequence: CDR1 SGDLS, CDR2 YYNGEE. The CDR3 runs 17 residues. The CDR3 region is CASSGNRDRDLTGELFF. CDR3 nucleotides: TGTGCCAGCAGCGGGAACCGGGACAGGGACCTCACCGGGGAGCTGTTTTTT.

The rearrangement joins TRBV6-5 to TRBJ2-5; tentative D call: TRBD2 (5 bases). The germline gives CDR1 MNHEY, CDR2 SVGAGI. This CDR3 comprises 12 residues. V shed 0 bases and J shed 7 bases, with 6 bases lying between them. The CDR3 sequence is CASSYSEGTQYF. Here the CDR3 DNA reads TGTGCCAGCAGTTACTCCGAGGGGACCCAGTACTTC.

With respect to this clone: Other DNA sequences in this sample translate to the same CDR3. The rearrangement uses TRBV28 and TRBJ2-5; possibly TRBD1 for D (6 bases). V was shortened by 5 bases and J by 2 bases, with 9 bases between the two germline ends. CDR3 size: 13 residues. Germline V gene sequence: CDR1 MDHEN, CDR2 SYDVKM. CDR3 bases: TGTGCCAGCAGTCCCGGACAGCAAGAGACCCAGTACTTC. Translating gives CASSPGQQETQYF. The full variable domain, in which reference TRBV28 and TRBJ2-5 provide the parts outside the CDR3, is DVKVTQSSRYLVKRTGEKVFLECVQDMDHENMFWYRQDPGLGLRLIYFSYDVKMKEKGDIPEGYSVSREKKERFSLILESASTNQTSMYLCASSPGQQETQYFGPGTRLLVL.

The V call is TRBV5-4, the J call TRBJ2-1; 10 bases align to TRBD2. Germline V gene data show CDR1 as SGHNT and CDR2 as YYREEE (reference sequence). V dropped 2 bases and J dropped 6; count of bases not matched to a gene: 5. The CDR3 is 15 residues long. CDR3 coding DNA: TGTGCCAGCAGCTTAGAAGCGGGAGGGCGCAATGAGCAGTTCTTC. Translated, it gives CASSLEAGGRNEQFF.

This clone was recorded only once. J is TRBJ2-1 and V is TRBV4-1, with D unclear. The CDR3 is made up of 17 amino acids. CDR1 and CDR2 (germline): MGHRA, YSYEKL. Trimming shortened V by 1 base and J by 3 bases, and 16 bases separated the two germline ends. The CDR3: CASSQALSLPIYNEQFF. CDR3 coding DNA: TGCGCCAGCAGCCAAGCTCTCTCCCTCCCAATCTACAATGAGCAGTTCTTC.

This chain connects TRBV11-2 to TRBJ2-7; 8 positions match TRBD1. CDR3 length equals 14 residues. The V gene end was trimmed by 3 bases and the J gene end by 6 bases; junction bases not matched to a gene: 7. The germline V gene has CDR1 SGHAT and CDR2 FQNNGV. The CDR3 DNA follows: TGTGCCAGCAGCTTTTTGGGACAGGCGTTCGAGCAGTACTTC. Amino acid sequence: CASSFLGQAFEQYF.

The V gene is TRBV27, the J gene TRBJ2-5, with 11 nucleotides matching TRBD2. The CDR3 totals 15 residues. V dropped 6 bases and J dropped 2; count of bases not matched to a gene: 5. Germline V lookup: CDR1 MNHEY, CDR2 SMNVEV (reference sequence). The CDR3 DNA is TGTGCCAGCAGCTTAGCGGGAGGGCCTCAAGAGACCCAGTACTTC. This codes for CASSLAGGPQETQYF.

The rearrangement links TRBV13 to TRBJ1-1, with D possibly being TRBD1 (5 bases). V dropped 3 bases and J dropped 0 bases, with 11 bases sitting between them. This CDR3 spans 15 amino acids. The germline V gene encodes CDR1 PRHDT and CDR2 FYEKMQ (reference sequence). CDR3 region: CASSFDGGLNTEAFF. In DNA, the CDR3 is TGTGCCAGCAGCTTTGATGGGGGATTGAACACTGAAGCTTTCTTT.

This rearrangement joins TRBV27 to TRBJ2-7, with 9 bases fitting TRBD2. The CDR3 loop spans 13 amino acids. The J segment lost 6 bases and the V segment lost 5 bases, leaving 5 bases of the junction unmatched. CDR1 and CDR2 (germline): MNHEY, SMNVEV (reference sequence). CDR3 DNA: TGTGCCAGCAGTCTAGCGGGGTACCCCGAGCAGTACTTC. It yields the protein CASSLAGYPEQYF.

The genes are TRBV29-1 and TRBJ2-7; D gene uncertain. Trimming cost V 4 bases and J 0 bases, with 13 bases left between them. Germline V gene sequence: CDR1 SQVTM, CDR2 ANQGSEA. The length of the CDR3 is 14 residues. CDR3 nucleotides: TGCAGCGTTGTACTCGTAGACCTCTCCTACGAGCAGTACTTC. Translating it yields CSVVLVDLSYEQYF.

V is TRBV19 and J is TRBJ2-1; 8 positions agree with TRBD1. Trimming at V came to 7 bases and at J to 4 bases, leaving 9 bases not matched to a gene. The CDR3 is made up of 15 amino acids. Germline V gene lookup returns CDR1 LNHDA and CDR2 SQIVND (reference sequence). This CDR3 is CASMGTGYSYNEQFF. CDR3 bases: TGTGCCAGTATGGGGACAGGCTACAGTTACAATGAGCAGTTCTTC. The whole variable domain, filled in from reference TRBV19 and TRBJ2-1, reads DGGITQSPKYLFRKEGQNVTLSCEQNLNHDAMYWYRQDPGQGLRLIYYSQIVNDFQKGDIAEGYSVSREKKESFPLTVTSAQKNPTAFYLCASMGTGYSYNEQFFGPGTRLTVL.

This chain uses TRBV13 with TRBJ2-7, with 7 bases that match TRBD2. The CDR3 spans 15 residues. V dropped 4 bases and J dropped 1; count of bases not matched to a gene: 7. Germline-derived CDR1 and CDR2 are PRHDT and FYEKMQ (reference sequence). The CDR3 loop is CASSSLASGSYEQYF. The CDR3, as DNA: TGTGCCAGCAGCTCACTAGCGAGTGGATCCTACGAGCAGTACTTC.

The chain has TRBV28 and TRBJ2-7, with unresolved D. This CDR3 has 12 residues. Germline loops: CDR1 MDHEN, CDR2 SYDVKM. With 4 bases removed from V and 6 bases from J, the gap between germline ends came to 10 bases. The CDR3 region has the DNA TGTGCCAGCAGTTCCAGACCTACCGAGCAGTACTTC. Its translation is CASSSRPTEQYF.

This CDR3 reads CASSSLWGGEEETQYF. CDR3 nucleotides: TGTGCCAGCAGCTCCCTGTGGGGAGGAGAAGAAGAGACCCAGTACTTC. The rearrangement links TRBV11-2 to TRBJ2-5, with TRBD2 as a possible D gene (6 bases). In germline, CDR1 is SGHAT, CDR2 FQNNGV. Trimming removed 4 bases at V and 3 bases at J, with 18 bases between. This CDR3 spans 16 amino acids.

The rearrangement uses TRBV7-9 and TRBJ1-2, with 9 bases matching TRBD1. CDR1 is SEHNR and CDR2 is FQNEAQ in the germline V gene (reference sequence). CDR3 length: 15 amino acids. V dropped 8 bases and J dropped 4; count of bases not matched to a gene: 11. CDR3 sequence reads: CASLDWDRAPYGYTF. CDR3 coding DNA: TGTGCCAGCCTTGATTGGGACAGGGCCCCCTATGGCTACACCTTC. The full variable domain, in which reference TRBV7-9 and TRBJ1-2 provide the parts outside the CDR3, is DTGVSQNPRHKITKRGQNVTFRCDPISEHNRLYWYRQTLGQGPEFLTYFQNEAQLEKSRLLSDRFSAERPKGSFSTLEIQRTEQGDSAMYLCASLDWDRAPYGYTFGSGTRLTVV.

The CDR3 loop reads CASSLVGTGGVSYNEQFF. Here the CDR3 DNA reads TGTGCCAGCAGCTTGGTAGGGACAGGGGGAGTATCCTACAATGAGCAGTTCTTC. This chain links TRBV5-4 with TRBJ2-1, with TRBD1 matching over 11 bases. V trimming: 0 bases; J trimming: 1 base; junction bases outside the gene matches: 6. Looked up from germline, CDR1 is SGHNT and CDR2 is YYREEE (reference sequence). This CDR3 is built from 18 residues.

The J gene is TRBJ2-7, the V gene TRBV11-2; 10 bases fit TRBD1. The CDR3 consists of 16 residues. The germline gives CDR1 SGHAT, CDR2 FQNNGV. V lost 4 bases and J lost 4; bases outside the gene matches: 10. In nucleotides, the CDR3 is TGTGCCAGCAGCTCCTTACCGGGACAGGGGCGTTACGAGCAGTACTTC. Translating it yields CASSSLPGQGRYEQYF.

The chain has TRBV7-9 and TRBJ2-5; D is undetermined. Looked up from germline, CDR1 is SEHNR and CDR2 is FQNEAQ (reference sequence). The CDR3 sequence is 13 residues long. Trimming took off 5 bases at V and 3 bases at J, with 10 bases between the two ends. The CDR3 region is CASSPALKETQYF. The DNA of the CDR3 is TGTGCCAGCAGCCCTGCTCTAAAAGAGACCCAGTACTTC.

The chain recombines TRBV27 with TRBJ2-2; 10 bases map to TRBD2. The CDR3 contains 16 residues. The V and J ends lost 4 bases and 4 bases, in that order; junction bases with no gene match: 6. Germline V lookup: CDR1 MNHEY, CDR2 SMNVEV (reference sequence). The CDR3 DNA is TGTGCCAGCAGTTACGGGGCTAGCGGGAGCACCGGGGAGCTGTTTTTT. This encodes CASSYGASGSTGELFF.

The chain uses TRBV5-1 and TRBJ2-7, with unresolved D. Looked up from germline, CDR1 is SGHRS and CDR2 is YFSETQ. Trimming stripped 0 bases from V and 0 bases from J, with 13 bases between. CDR3 length: 16 amino acids. CDR3 nucleotides: TGCGCCAGCAGCTTGGATCGGACGGCTAGCTCCTACGAGCAGTACTTC. As protein: CASSLDRTASSYEQYF. Drawing the rest from reference TRBV5-1 and TRBJ2-7, the complete variable domain is KAGVTQTPRYLIKTRGQQVTLSCSPISGHRSVSWYQQTPGQGLQFLFEYFSETQRNKGNFPGRFSGRQFSNSRSEMNVSTLELGDSALYLCASSLDRTASSYEQYFGPGTRLTVT.

This chain connects TRBV9 to TRBJ1-4; 7 bases align to TRBD1. From germline, CDR1 is SGDLS and CDR2 YYNGEE. Losses at the gene ends were 6 bases for V and 8 bases for J; bases not matched to a gene: 13. The CDR3 consists of 15 residues. CDR3 residues: CASTSGGGWEEKLFF. The CDR3 coding sequence is TGTGCCAGCACGTCAGGGGGAGGATGGGAAGAAAAACTGTTTTTT.

Note on this clone: This specimen includes other DNA sequences encoding the same CDR3. The chain carries TRBV5-1 and TRBJ1-1; 9 nucleotides agree with TRBD1. The germline V gene has CDR1 SGHRS and CDR2 YFSETQ. V lost 2 bases to trimming and J lost 4 bases; unmatched junction nucleotides: 0. There are 13 residues in the CDR3. In nucleotides, the CDR3 is TGCGCCAGCAGCTTACAGGGGGCCACTGAAGCTTTCTTT. Amino acid sequence: CASSLQGATEAFF. The entire variable domain, with the rest obtained from reference TRBV5-1 and TRBJ1-1, is as follows: KAGVTQTPRYLIKTRGQQVTLSCSPISGHRSVSWYQQTPGQGLQFLFEYFSETQRNKGNFPGRFSGRQFSNSRSEMNVSTLELGDSALYLCASSLQGATEAFFGQGTRLTVV.